This T cell receptor beta chain was identified during a study of blood T cell repertoires in COVID-19. There are 14 residues in the CDR3. Germline V CDR1 and CDR2: LNHDA, SQIVND (reference sequence). Deletions cut 5 bases from V and 2 bases from J, with 12 bases between. Original methodology: Estimated nucleated cell counts came from reference gene primer amplification. Measured with immunoSEQ multiplex PCR; TCRdb has only the in-frame clones, and not every one. V, J and clone size derive from that table, while D and trimming were established from the DNA sequence. Counted here are 93,000 or so clones, about 86% occurring once; the ten biggest clones make up about 3%.

Sequencing was done on a sample of peripheral blood. The V gene is TRBV19, the J gene TRBJ1-1, with TRBD1 as a possible D gene (6 bases). This sequence originates from a human donor in a cohort sampled during active COVID-19. This CDR3 is CASSPRTANTEAFF. CDR3 sequence (DNA): TGTGCCAGTAGTCCGAGGACAGCAAACACTGAAGCTTTCTTT.